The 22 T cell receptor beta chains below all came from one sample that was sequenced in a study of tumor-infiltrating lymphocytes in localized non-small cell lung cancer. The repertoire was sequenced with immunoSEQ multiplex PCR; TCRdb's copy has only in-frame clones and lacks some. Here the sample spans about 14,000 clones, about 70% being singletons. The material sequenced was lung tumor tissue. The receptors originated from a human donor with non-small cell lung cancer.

The CDR3 DNA follows: TGTGCCAGCAGCCGGGGGCCCGGACAAGACTACGAGCAGTACTTC. The encoded protein is CASSRGPGQDYEQYF. The chain recombines TRBV7-8 with TRBJ2-7; D assignment may be TRBD1 or TRBD2 (6 bases each). Germline lookup yields CDR1 SGHVS and CDR2 FQNEAQ. CDR3 size: 15 residues. Trimming stripped 5 bases from V and 3 bases from J, with 17 bases between.

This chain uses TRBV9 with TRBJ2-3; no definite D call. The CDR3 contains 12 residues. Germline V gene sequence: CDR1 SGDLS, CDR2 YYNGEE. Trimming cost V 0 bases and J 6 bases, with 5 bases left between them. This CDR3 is CASSVDRDTQYF. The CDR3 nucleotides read TGTGCCAGCAGCGTAGATCGGGATACGCAGTATTTT.

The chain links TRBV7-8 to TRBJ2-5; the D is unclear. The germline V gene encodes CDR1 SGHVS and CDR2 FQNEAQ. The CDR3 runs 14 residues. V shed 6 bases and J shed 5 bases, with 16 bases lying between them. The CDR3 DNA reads TGTGCCAGCAGGCCCCTTAGGCGACCGGAGACCCAGTACTTC. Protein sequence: CASRPLRRPETQYF. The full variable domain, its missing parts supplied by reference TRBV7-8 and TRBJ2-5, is GAGVSQSPRYKVAKRGQDVALRCDPISGHVSLFWYQQALGQGPEFLTYFQNEAQLDKSGLPSDRFFAERPEGSVSTLKIQRTQQEDSAVYLCASRPLRRPETQYFGPGTRLLVL.

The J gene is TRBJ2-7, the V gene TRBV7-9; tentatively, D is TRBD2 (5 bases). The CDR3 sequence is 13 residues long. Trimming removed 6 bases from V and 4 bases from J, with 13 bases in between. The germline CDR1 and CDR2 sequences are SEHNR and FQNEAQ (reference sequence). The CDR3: CASRDGLGYEQYF. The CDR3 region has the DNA TGTGCCAGCAGGGACGGACTCGGTTACGAGCAGTACTTC.

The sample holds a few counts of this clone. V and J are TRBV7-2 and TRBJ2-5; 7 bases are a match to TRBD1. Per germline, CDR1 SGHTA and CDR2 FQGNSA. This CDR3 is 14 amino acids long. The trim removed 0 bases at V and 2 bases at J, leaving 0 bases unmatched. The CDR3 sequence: CASSLAGQQETQYF. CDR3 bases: TGTGCCAGCAGCTTAGCGGGACAGCAAGAGACCCAGTACTTC. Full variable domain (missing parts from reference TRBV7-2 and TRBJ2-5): GAGVSQSPSNKVTEKGKDVELRCDPISGHTALYWYRQSLGQGLEFLIYFQGNSAPDKSGLPSDRFSAERTGGSVSTLTIQRTQQEDSAVYLCASSLAGQQETQYFGPGTRLLVL.

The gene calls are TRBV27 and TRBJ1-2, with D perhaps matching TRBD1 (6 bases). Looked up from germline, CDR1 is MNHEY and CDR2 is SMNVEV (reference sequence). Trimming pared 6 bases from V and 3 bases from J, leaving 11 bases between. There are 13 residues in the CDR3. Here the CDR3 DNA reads TGTGCCAGCAGGAATACAGGGCACTATGGCTACACCTTC. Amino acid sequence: CASRNTGHYGYTF.

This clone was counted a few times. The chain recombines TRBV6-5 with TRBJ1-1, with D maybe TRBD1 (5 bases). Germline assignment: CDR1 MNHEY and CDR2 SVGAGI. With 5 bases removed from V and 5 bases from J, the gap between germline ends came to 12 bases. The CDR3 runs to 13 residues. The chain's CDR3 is CASSRLGETEAFF. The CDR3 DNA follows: TGTGCCAGCAGTCGTCTGGGGGAGACTGAAGCTTTCTTT.

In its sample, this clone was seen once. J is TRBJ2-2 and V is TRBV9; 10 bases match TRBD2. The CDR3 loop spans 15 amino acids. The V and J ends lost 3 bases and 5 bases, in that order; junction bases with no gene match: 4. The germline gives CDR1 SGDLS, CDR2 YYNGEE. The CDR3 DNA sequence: TGTGCCAGCAGCGGCGGGACTAGCGTAACCGGGGAGCTGTTTTTT. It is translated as CASSGGTSVTGELFF. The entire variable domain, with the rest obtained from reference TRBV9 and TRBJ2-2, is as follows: DSGVTQTPKHLITATGQRVTLRCSPRSGDLSVYWYQQSLDQGLQFLIQYYNGEERAKGNILERFSAQQFPDLHSELNLSSLELGDSALYFCASSGGTSVTGELFFGEGSRLTVL.

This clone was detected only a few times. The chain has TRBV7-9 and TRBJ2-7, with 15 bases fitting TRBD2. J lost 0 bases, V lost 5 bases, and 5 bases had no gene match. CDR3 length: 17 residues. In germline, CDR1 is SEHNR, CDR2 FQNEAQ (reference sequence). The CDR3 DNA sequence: TGTGCCAGCAGCCGAGGACTAGCGGGAGGGACCTCCTACGAGCAGTACTTC. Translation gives CASSRGLAGGTSYEQYF.

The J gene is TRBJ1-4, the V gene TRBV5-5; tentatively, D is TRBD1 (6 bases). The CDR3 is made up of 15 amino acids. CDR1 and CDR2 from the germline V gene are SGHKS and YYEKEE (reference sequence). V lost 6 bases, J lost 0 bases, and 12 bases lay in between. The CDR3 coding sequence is TGTGCCAGCAACCCTAGGACAGCAACTAATGAAAAACTGTTTTTT. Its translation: CASNPRTATNEKLFF.

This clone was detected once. The CDR3 nucleotides are TGTGCCAGCACTAATCCCGATCCGGGAGAGACCCAGTACTTC. Translation: CASTNPDPGETQYF. The chain joins TRBV6-1 to TRBJ2-5; D is unclear. The germline CDR1 and CDR2 sequences are MNHNS and SASEGT. V shed 7 bases and J shed 4 bases, with 16 bases lying between them. This CDR3 region has 14 residues.

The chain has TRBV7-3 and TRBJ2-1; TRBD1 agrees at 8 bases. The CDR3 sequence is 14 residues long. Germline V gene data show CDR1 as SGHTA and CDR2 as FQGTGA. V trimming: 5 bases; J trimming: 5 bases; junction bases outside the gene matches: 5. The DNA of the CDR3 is TGTGCCAGCAGCAAACAGGGACAGGACAATGAGCAGTTCTTC. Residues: CASSKQGQDNEQFF.

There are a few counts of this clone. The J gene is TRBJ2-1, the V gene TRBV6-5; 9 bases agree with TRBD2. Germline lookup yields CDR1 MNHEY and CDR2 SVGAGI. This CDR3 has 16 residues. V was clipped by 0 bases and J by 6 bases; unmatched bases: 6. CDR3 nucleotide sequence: TGTGCCAGCAGTTACTCGAGTAGCGGGAGTCGCAATGAGCAGTTCTTC. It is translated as CASSYSSSGSRNEQFF.

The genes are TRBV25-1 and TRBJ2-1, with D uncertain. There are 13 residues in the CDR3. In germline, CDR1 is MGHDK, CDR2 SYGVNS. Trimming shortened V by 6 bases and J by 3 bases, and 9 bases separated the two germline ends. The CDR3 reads CASRPDGYNEQFF. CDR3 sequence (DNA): TGTGCCAGCAGACCCGACGGCTACAATGAGCAGTTCTTC.

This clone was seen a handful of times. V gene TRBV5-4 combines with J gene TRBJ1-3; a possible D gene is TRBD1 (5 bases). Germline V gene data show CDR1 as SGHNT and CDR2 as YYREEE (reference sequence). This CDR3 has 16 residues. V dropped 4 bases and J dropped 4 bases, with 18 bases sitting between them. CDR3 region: CASSKYTGQAGNTIYF. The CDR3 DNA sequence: TGTGCCAGCAGCAAATACACGGGGCAGGCGGGAAACACCATATATTTT.

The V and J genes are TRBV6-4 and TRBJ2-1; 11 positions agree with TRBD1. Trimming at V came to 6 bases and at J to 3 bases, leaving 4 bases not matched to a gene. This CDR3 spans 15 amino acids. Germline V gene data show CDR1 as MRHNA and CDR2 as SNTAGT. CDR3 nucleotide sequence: TGTGCCAGCAGCGCCGGGACAGGGGGCTACAATGAGCAGTTCTTC. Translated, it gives CASSAGTGGYNEQFF.

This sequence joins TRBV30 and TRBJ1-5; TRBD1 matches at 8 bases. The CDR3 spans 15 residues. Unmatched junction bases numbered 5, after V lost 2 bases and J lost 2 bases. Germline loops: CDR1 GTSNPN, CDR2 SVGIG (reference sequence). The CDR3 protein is CAWSQGAWGNQPQHF. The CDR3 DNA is TGTGCCTGGAGTCAGGGGGCGTGGGGCAATCAGCCCCAGCATTTT.

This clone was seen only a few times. The CDR3 here is CASSFLTGIYGYTF. The CDR3 coding sequence is TGTGCCAGCAGCTTCCTGACAGGGATCTATGGCTACACCTTC. The J gene is TRBJ1-2, the V gene TRBV7-9; 7 positions match TRBD1. From germline, CDR1 is SEHNR and CDR2 FQNEAQ (reference sequence). The junction had 5 bases not matched to a gene; V was cut back by 3 bases and J by 4 bases. CDR3 length: 14 residues.

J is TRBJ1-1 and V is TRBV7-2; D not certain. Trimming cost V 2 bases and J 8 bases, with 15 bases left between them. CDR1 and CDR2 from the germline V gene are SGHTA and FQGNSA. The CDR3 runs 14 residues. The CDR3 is CASSLMGSQEEAFF. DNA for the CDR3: TGTGCCAGCAGCTTAATGGGGAGTCAGGAGGAAGCTTTCTTT.

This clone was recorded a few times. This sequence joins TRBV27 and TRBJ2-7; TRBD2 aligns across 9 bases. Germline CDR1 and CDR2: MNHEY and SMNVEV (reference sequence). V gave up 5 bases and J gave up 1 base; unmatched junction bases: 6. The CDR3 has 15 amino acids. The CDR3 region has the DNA TGTGCCAGCAGTGATCTAGCGGGATGGTCCTACGAGCAGTACTTC. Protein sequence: CASSDLAGWSYEQYF.

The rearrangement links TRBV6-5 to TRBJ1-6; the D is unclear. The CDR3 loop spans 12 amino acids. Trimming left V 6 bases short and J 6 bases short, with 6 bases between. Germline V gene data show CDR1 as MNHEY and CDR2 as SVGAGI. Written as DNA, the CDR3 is TGTGCCAGCAGCTCGAGTAATTCACCCCTCCACTTT. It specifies CASSSSNSPLHF.

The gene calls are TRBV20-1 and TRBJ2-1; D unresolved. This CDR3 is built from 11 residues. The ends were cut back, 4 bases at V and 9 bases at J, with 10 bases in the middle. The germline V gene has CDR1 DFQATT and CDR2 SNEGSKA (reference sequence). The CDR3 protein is CSATLESEQFF. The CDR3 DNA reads TGCAGTGCTACTTTAGAAAGTGAGCAGTTCTTC.